Listed below are T cell receptor beta chains from one sample, sequenced in a study of T cell responses to AZD1222 COVID-19 vaccine. Repertoires were generated with immunoSEQ multiplex PCR, while TCRdb's copy carries only in-frame clones and drops some. The data show 130,000 to 150,000 clones, approximately 89% seen once. The sample in question was peripheral blood, obtained 28 days after the second AZD1222 dose. The origin of the receptors is an adult who received the AZD1222 COVID-19 vaccine. Both conserved end residues are part of each CDR3. D genes are given only for firm matches. Part of the rows lack a size; the others show once, few, many or a class for expanded clones.

J gene: TRBJ2-5; V gene: TRBV7-2; clone size: NA; D gene: NA; CDR3 DNA: TGTGCCAGCAGCCGGCAAGAGACCCAGTACTTC; CDR3 protein: CASSRQETQYF
J gene: TRBJ2-3; V gene: TRBV30; clone size: NA; D gene: NA; CDR3 DNA: TGTGCCTGGGAAGCAACAGCGAGCGTCACAGATACGCAGTATTTT; CDR3 protein: CAWEATASVTDTQYF
J gene: TRBJ1-2; V gene: TRBV27; clone size: NA; D gene: NA; CDR3 DNA: TGTGCCAGCAGACGAATGAATCGTGGCGATGGCCACACCTTC; CDR3 protein: CASRRMNRGDGHTF
J gene: TRBJ2-1; V gene: TRBV5-8; clone size: NA; D gene: TRBD2; CDR3 DNA: TGTGCCAGCAGCCTTGGGACTAGCGGGAGGATAGGTGAGCAGTTCTTC; CDR3 protein: CASSLGTSGRIGEQFF
J gene: TRBJ1-2; V gene: TRBV11-2; clone size: NA; D gene: TRBD1; CDR3 DNA: TGTGCCAGCAGCTCCGGGACAGGGAATGGCTATGGCTACACCTTC; CDR3 protein: CASSSGTGNGYGYTF
J gene: TRBJ2-1; V gene: TRBV4-3; clone size: once; D gene: NA; CDR3 DNA: TGCGCCAGCAGCCAATACAGAAGCCCAAAAGAGCAGTTCTTC; CDR3 protein: CASSQYRSPKEQFF
J gene: TRBJ2-7; V gene: TRBV7-9; clone size: NA; D gene: NA; CDR3 DNA: TGTGCCAGCAGCTTAGATTCTCTACACTCCTACGAGCAGTACTTC; CDR3 protein: CASSLDSLHSYEQYF
J gene: TRBJ1-5; V gene: TRBV6-2/TRBV6-3; clone size: once; D gene: TRBD1; CDR3 DNA: TGTGCCAGCAGTTACTCCCGGCAGGGGGCGAGGTCGGGGTATGATCAGCCCCAGCATTTT; CDR3 protein: CASSYSRQGARSGYDQPQHF
J gene: TRBJ2-3; V gene: TRBV30; clone size: NA; D gene: NA; CDR3 DNA: TGTGCCTTTGCCAACTTCGACACTCCCGCAACAGATACGCAGTATTTT; CDR3 protein: CAFANFDTPATDTQYF
J gene: TRBJ2-7; V gene: TRBV2; clone size: NA; D gene: NA; CDR3 DNA: TGTGCCAGCAGTGAGTCCGGCGGGTTCTCCTACGAGCAGTACTTC; CDR3 protein: CASSESGGFSYEQYF
J gene: TRBJ1-4; V gene: TRBV18; clone size: NA; D gene: NA; CDR3 DNA: TGTGCCAGCTCACCACCGCCGGGCCTGACGCTGTTTTTT; CDR3 protein: CASSPPPGLTLFF
J gene: TRBJ2-5; V gene: TRBV11-2; clone size: NA; D gene: TRBD2; CDR3 DNA: TGTGCCAGCAGCCCTTCCCCCTGGACTAGCGGGAGGGCGAGGGAGACCCAGTACTTC; CDR3 protein: CASSPSPWTSGRARETQYF
J gene: TRBJ2-3; V gene: TRBV24-1; clone size: NA; D gene: NA; CDR3 DNA: TGTGCCACCAGTGATTACCCAGGGGGGAAAGGCACAGATACGCAGTATTTT; CDR3 protein: CATSDYPGGKGTDTQYF
J gene: TRBJ2-1; V gene: TRBV9; clone size: NA; D gene: TRBD1; CDR3 DNA: TGTGCCAGCAGCTTCTACTCCGGGACAGGGGGCTCCTACAATGAGCAGTTCTTC; CDR3 protein: CASSFYSGTGGSYNEQFF
J gene: TRBJ1-5; V gene: TRBV2; clone size: NA; D gene: NA; CDR3 DNA: TGTGCCAGCAGCGGACCCGGGTATAGCAATCAGCCCCAGCATTTT; CDR3 protein: CASSGPGYSNQPQHF
J gene: TRBJ2-5; V gene: TRBV11-2; clone size: NA; D gene: NA; CDR3 DNA: TGTGCCAGCAGCTTGGGAGCGGCGAGTCAAGAGACCCAGTACTTC; CDR3 protein: CASSLGAASQETQYF
J gene: TRBJ2-7; V gene: TRBV6-5; clone size: NA; D gene: NA; CDR3 DNA: TGTGCCAGCAGCCCCTATAGGGACTACGAGCAGTACTTC; CDR3 protein: CASSPYRDYEQYF
J gene: TRBJ2-7; V gene: TRBV18; clone size: NA; D gene: TRBD1; CDR3 DNA: TGTGCCAGCTCACTAGCCGGACAGGGCGGCGAGCAGTACTTC; CDR3 protein: CASSLAGQGGEQYF
J gene: TRBJ2-1; V gene: TRBV9; clone size: once; D gene: TRBD2; CDR3 DNA: TGTGCCAGCAGCTTCCGCCCGGGACTAGCGGGAATTCCCTCCTACAATGAGCAGTTCTTC; CDR3 protein: CASSFRPGLAGIPSYNEQFF
J gene: TRBJ2-5; V gene: TRBV2; clone size: NA; D gene: TRBD2; CDR3 DNA: TGTGCCAGCTGGGAGACTAGCGGCGCGGAGACCCAGTACTTC; CDR3 protein: CASWETSGAETQYF
J gene: TRBJ2-3; V gene: TRBV10-3; clone size: NA; D gene: TRBD2; CDR3 DNA: TGTGCCATCAGTGGCGGGGTAGCGGGAGGGCCGGGAACAGATACGCAGTATTTT; CDR3 protein: CAISGGVAGGPGTDTQYF
J gene: TRBJ2-7; V gene: TRBV11-2; clone size: once; D gene: TRBD2; CDR3 DNA: TGTGCCAGCAGCCCCGAACTCGGGACTAGCGCCTACGAGCAGTACTTC; CDR3 protein: CASSPELGTSAYEQYF
J gene: TRBJ2-1; V gene: TRBV13; clone size: NA; D gene: NA; CDR3 DNA: TGTGCCAGCAGCCCTTCTCTAGTCGATGAGCAGTTCTTC; CDR3 protein: CASSPSLVDEQFF
J gene: TRBJ2-1; V gene: TRBV11-2; clone size: NA; D gene: TRBD2; CDR3 DNA: TGTGCCAGCAGCCGTAAAAGAGGCCTAGCGGACCACTCCTACAATGAGCAGTTCTTC; CDR3 protein: CASSRKRGLADHSYNEQFF
J gene: TRBJ1-2; V gene: TRBV4-1; clone size: once; D gene: NA; CDR3 DNA: TGCGCCAGCAGCCAAGATCTACAATGGAATAACTATGGCTACACCTTC; CDR3 protein: CASSQDLQWNNYGYTF
J gene: TRBJ2-5; V gene: TRBV7-9; clone size: few; D gene: NA; CDR3 DNA: TGTGCCAGCCGGGAGAGCAGGAACCAAGAGACCCAGTACTTC; CDR3 protein: CASRESRNQETQYF
J gene: TRBJ1-1; V gene: TRBV18; clone size: NA; D gene: NA; CDR3 DNA: TGTGCCAGCTCACCTATGGGTCTGAACACTGAAGCTTTCTTT; CDR3 protein: CASSPMGLNTEAFF
J gene: TRBJ2-7; V gene: TRBV5-1; clone size: NA; D gene: TRBD1; CDR3 DNA: TGCGCCAGCAGCGTCGGGACAGCCTGGGAGCAGTACTTC; CDR3 protein: CASSVGTAWEQYF
J gene: TRBJ2-1; V gene: TRBV27; clone size: NA; D gene: TRBD1; CDR3 DNA: TGTGCCAGCAGTTACCTCGGACAGGCAAACAATGAGCAGTTCTTC; CDR3 protein: CASSYLGQANNEQFF
J gene: TRBJ2-1; V gene: TRBV7-9; clone size: NA; D gene: NA; CDR3 DNA: TGTGCCAGCAGCTTAAGACAGAGGGGGGGCAATGAGCAGTTCTTC; CDR3 protein: CASSLRQRGGNEQFF
J gene: TRBJ2-1; V gene: TRBV5-1; clone size: NA; D gene: TRBD1; CDR3 DNA: TGCGCCAGCAGCTTGCTTCCGGGACAGGGTAGCAATGAGCAGTTCTTC; CDR3 protein: CASSLLPGQGSNEQFF
J gene: TRBJ2-5; V gene: TRBV2; clone size: NA; D gene: NA; CDR3 DNA: TGTGCCAGCAACCTCCGAGGCAGGCAAGAGACCCAGTACTTC; CDR3 protein: CASNLRGRQETQYF
J gene: TRBJ1-6; V gene: TRBV27; clone size: NA; D gene: TRBD1; CDR3 DNA: TGTGCCAGCAGTTGGGCAGGGGGTAATTCACCCCTCCACTTT; CDR3 protein: CASSWAGGNSPLHF
J gene: TRBJ2-2; V gene: TRBV27; clone size: NA; D gene: NA; CDR3 DNA: TGTGCCAGCAGTTTGAAGCCGGCCGGGGAGCTGTTTTTT; CDR3 protein: CASSLKPAGELFF
J gene: TRBJ2-3; V gene: TRBV19; clone size: NA; D gene: NA; CDR3 DNA: TGTGCCAGTAGTACTAGAACAGATACGCAGTATTTT; CDR3 protein: CASSTRTDTQYF
J gene: TRBJ2-7; V gene: TRBV7-2; clone size: NA; D gene: TRBD2; CDR3 DNA: TGTGCCAGCAGATTGCAGACTAGCGGAAGCTCCTACGAGCAGTACTTC; CDR3 protein: CASRLQTSGSSYEQYF
J gene: TRBJ1-6; V gene: TRBV7-2; clone size: NA; D gene: NA; CDR3 DNA: TGTGCCAGCAGCTTATTGGGGGTTGTTAATTCACCCCTCCACTTT; CDR3 protein: CASSLLGVVNSPLHF
J gene: TRBJ1-5; V gene: TRBV27; clone size: NA; D gene: NA; CDR3 DNA: TGTGCCAGCAGTTTATCCCCAGGGATGGGACAGCCCCAGCATTTT; CDR3 protein: CASSLSPGMGQPQHF
J gene: TRBJ1-6; V gene: TRBV27; clone size: NA; D gene: TRBD1; CDR3 DNA: TGTGCCAGCAGTCCCCGGGACAGGGGACGGGCACCCCTCCACTTT; CDR3 protein: CASSPRDRGRAPLHF
J gene: TRBJ1-2; V gene: TRBV14; clone size: NA; D gene: TRBD1; CDR3 DNA: TGTGCCAGCAGCCGACAGGGTAGGGGTGGCTACACCTTC; CDR3 protein: CASSRQGRGGYTF
J gene: TRBJ2-6; V gene: TRBV4-1; clone size: few; D gene: NA; CDR3 DNA: TGCGCCAGCAGCCAAGGCGCTACTCCGGGCCGTCGAAGGACTGGGGCCAACGTCCTGACTTTC; CDR3 protein: CASSQGATPGRRRTGANVLTF
J gene: TRBJ1-1; V gene: TRBV7-9; clone size: few; D gene: NA; CDR3 DNA: TGTGCCAGCAGCTTAGCAGGGGAGAACACTGAAGCTTTCTTT; CDR3 protein: CASSLAGENTEAFF
J gene: TRBJ2-1; V gene: TRBV5-6; clone size: NA; D gene: NA; CDR3 DNA: TGTGCCAGCAGCCCGTGGGGTCAGAGATACAATGAGCAGTTCTTC; CDR3 protein: CASSPWGQRYNEQFF
J gene: TRBJ1-2; V gene: TRBV19; clone size: NA; D gene: TRBD1; CDR3 DNA: TGTGCCAGTAGTATAGATCGGACAGGGGTGTACTATGGCTACACCTTC; CDR3 protein: CASSIDRTGVYYGYTF